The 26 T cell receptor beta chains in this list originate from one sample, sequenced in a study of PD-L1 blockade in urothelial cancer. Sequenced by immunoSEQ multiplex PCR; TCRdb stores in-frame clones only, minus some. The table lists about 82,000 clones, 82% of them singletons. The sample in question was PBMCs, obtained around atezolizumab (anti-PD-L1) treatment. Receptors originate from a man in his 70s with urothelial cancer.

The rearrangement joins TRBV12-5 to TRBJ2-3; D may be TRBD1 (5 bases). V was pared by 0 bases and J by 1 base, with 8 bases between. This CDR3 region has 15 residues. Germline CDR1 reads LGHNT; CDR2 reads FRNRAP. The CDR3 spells CASGLVVGGTDTQYF. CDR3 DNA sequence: TGTGCTAGTGGTTTGGTCGTAGGGGGCACAGATACGCAGTATTTT. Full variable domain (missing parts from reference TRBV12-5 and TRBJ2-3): DARVTQTPRHKVTEMGQEVTMRCQPILGHNTVFWYRQTMMQGLELLAYFRNRAPLDDSGMPKDRFSAEMPDATLATLKIQPSEPRDSAVYFCASGLVVGGTDTQYFGPGTRLTVL.

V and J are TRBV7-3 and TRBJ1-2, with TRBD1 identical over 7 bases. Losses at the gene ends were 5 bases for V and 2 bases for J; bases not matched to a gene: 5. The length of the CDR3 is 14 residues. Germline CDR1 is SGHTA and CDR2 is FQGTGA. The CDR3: CASSPSQGNYGYTF. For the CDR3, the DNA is TGTGCCAGCAGCCCCTCACAGGGGAACTATGGCTACACCTTC.

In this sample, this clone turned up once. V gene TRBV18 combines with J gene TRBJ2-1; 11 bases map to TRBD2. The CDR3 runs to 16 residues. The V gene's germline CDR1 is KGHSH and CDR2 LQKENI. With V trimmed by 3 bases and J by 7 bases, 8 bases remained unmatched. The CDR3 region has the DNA TGTGCCAGCTCACCGACTAGCGGGGACGTGGAGAATGAGCAGTTCTTC. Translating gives CASSPTSGDVENEQFF.

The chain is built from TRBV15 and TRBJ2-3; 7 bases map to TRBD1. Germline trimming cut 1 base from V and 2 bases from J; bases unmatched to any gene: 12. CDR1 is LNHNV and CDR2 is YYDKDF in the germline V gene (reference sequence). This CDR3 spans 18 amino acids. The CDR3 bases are TGTGCCACCAGCAGAGTTCCTCCCGGGACAGACGCCACAGATACGCAGTATTTT. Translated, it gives CATSRVPPGTDATDTQYF.

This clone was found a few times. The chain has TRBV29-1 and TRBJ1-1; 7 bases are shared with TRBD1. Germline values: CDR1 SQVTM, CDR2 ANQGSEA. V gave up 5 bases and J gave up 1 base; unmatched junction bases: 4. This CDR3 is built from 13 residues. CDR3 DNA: TGCAGCGTTCCTGGACAGGAGAACACTGAAGCTTTCTTT. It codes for CSVPGQENTEAFF.

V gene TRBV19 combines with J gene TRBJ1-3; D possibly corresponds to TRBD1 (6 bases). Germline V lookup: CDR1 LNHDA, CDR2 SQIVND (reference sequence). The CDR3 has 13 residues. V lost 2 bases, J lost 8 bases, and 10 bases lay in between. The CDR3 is CASSIQGTHTIYF. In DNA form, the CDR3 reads TGTGCCAGTAGTATACAGGGGACGCACACCATATATTTT.

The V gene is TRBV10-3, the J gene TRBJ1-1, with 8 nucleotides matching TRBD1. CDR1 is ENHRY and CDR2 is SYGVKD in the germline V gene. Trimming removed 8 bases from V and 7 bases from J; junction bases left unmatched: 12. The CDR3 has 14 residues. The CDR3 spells CAISQADRDDEAFF. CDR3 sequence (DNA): TGTGCCATCTCCCAGGCGGACAGGGATGATGAAGCTTTCTTT.

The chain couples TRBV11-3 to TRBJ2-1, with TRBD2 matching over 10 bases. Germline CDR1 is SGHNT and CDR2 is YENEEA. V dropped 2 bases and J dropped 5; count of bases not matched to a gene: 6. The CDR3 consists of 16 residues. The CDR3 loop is CASSLSISGRNNEQFF. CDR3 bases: TGTGCCAGCAGCTTAAGCATTAGCGGGAGGAACAATGAGCAGTTCTTC.

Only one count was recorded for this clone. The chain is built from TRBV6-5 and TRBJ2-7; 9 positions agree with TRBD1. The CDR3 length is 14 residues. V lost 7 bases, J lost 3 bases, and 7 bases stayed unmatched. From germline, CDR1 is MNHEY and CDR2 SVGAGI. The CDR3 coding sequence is TGTGCCAGCACCTCGGGACAGGGTTTCTACGAGCAGTACTTC. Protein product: CASTSGQGFYEQYF.

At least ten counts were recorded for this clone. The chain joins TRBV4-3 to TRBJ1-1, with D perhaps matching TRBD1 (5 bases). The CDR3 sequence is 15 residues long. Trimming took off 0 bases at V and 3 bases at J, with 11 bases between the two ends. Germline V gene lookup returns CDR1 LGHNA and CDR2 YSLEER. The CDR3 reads CASSQDRQGYTEAFF. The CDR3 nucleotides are TGCGCCAGCAGCCAAGATAGGCAGGGCTACACTGAAGCTTTCTTT.

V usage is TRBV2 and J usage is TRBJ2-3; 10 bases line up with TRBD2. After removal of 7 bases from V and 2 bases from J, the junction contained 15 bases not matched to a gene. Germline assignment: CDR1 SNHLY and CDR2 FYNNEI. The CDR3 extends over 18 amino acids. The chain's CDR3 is CASTPRGGSGGYTDTQYF. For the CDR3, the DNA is TGTGCCAGCACCCCTAGAGGAGGTAGCGGGGGGTACACAGATACGCAGTATTTT.

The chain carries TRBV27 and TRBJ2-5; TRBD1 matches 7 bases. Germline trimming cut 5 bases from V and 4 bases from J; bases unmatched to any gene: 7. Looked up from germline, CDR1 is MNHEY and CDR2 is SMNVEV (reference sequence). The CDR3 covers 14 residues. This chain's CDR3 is CASSIAGGGETQYF. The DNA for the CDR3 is TGTGCCAGCAGTATAGCAGGGGGTGGAGAGACCCAGTACTTC.

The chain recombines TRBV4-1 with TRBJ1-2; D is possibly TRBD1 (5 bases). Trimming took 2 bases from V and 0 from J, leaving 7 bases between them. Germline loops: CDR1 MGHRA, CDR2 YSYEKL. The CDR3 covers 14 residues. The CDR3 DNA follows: TGCGCCAGCAGCCAAACAGGCTCTAACTATGGCTACACCTTC. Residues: CASSQTGSNYGYTF.

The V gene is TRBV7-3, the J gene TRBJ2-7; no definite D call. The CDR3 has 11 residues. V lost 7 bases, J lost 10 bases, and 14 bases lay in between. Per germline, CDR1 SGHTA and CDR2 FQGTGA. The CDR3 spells CASKESRRQYF. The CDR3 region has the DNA TGTGCCAGCAAAGAGTCTAGGCGTCAGTACTTC.

The CDR3 sequence: CASSPWAGGNTGELFF. In DNA, the CDR3 is TGCGCCAGCAGCCCCTGGGCGGGGGGCAATACCGGGGAGCTGTTTTTT. This chain uses TRBV4-3 with TRBJ2-2; TRBD2 matches 8 bases. This CDR3 contains 16 residues. CDR1 and CDR2 from the germline V gene are LGHNA and YSLEER. J gave up 5 bases and V 4 bases, and 9 bases lay outside the gene matches.

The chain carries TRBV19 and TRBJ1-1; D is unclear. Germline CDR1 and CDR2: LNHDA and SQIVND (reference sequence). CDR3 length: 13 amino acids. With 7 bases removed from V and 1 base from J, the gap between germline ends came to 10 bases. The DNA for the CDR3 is TGTGCCAGTAATTGGGCAGAGAACACTGAAGCTTTCTTT. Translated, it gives CASNWAENTEAFF.

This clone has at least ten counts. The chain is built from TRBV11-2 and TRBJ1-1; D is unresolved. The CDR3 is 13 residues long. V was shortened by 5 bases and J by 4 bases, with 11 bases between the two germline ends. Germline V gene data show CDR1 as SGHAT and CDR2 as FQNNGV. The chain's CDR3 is CASSQGRATEAFF. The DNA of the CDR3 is TGTGCCAGCAGCCAAGGGAGGGCCACTGAAGCTTTCTTT.

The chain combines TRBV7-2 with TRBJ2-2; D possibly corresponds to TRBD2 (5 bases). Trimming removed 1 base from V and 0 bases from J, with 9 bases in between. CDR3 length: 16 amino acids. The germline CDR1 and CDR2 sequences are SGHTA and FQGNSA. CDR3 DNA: TGTGCCAGCAGCTTAGTTTCTAGCACGAACACCGGGGAGCTGTTTTTT. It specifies CASSLVSSTNTGELFF.

The CDR3 loop reads CASKDSYEQYF. The DNA of the CDR3 is TGTGCCAGCAAGGACAGCTACGAGCAGTACTTC. This rearrangement joins TRBV2 to TRBJ2-7; D is perhaps TRBD1 (6 bases). The CDR3 length is 11 residues. Deletions cut 7 bases from V and 3 bases from J, with 7 bases between. The germline gives CDR1 SNHLY, CDR2 FYNNEI.

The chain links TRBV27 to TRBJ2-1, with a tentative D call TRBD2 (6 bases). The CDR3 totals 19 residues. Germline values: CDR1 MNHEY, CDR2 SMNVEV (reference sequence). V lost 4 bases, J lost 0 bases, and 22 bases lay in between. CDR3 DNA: TGTGCCAGCAGTTCGGGAGCGGCCGCCAGGTTTAGCTCCTACAATGAGCAGTTCTTC. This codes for CASSSGAAARFSSYNEQFF.

CDR3 DNA: TGTGCCAGCAGCGGGCGGACAGGGAATGAGCAGTTCTTC. This gives the protein CASSGRTGNEQFF. V is TRBV7-2 and J is TRBJ2-1, with 8 nucleotides matching TRBD1. Looked up from germline, CDR1 is SGHTA and CDR2 is FQGNSA. The CDR3 covers 13 residues. The V segment lost 5 bases and the J segment 7 bases; nucleotides outside the gene matches: 4.

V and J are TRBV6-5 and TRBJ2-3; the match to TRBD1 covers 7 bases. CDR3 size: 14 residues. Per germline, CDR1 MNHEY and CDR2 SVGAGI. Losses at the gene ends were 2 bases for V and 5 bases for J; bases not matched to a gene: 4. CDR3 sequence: CASSYRQGRDTQYF. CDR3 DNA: TGTGCCAGCAGTTACAGACAGGGTAGAGATACGCAGTATTTT.

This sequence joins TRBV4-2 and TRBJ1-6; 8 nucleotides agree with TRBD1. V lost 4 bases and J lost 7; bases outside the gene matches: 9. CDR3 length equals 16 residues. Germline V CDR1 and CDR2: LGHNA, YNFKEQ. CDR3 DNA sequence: TGTGCCAGCAGCCGCCAGGGGGCAGGGAGCAATTCACCCCTCCACTTT. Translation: CASSRQGAGSNSPLHF.

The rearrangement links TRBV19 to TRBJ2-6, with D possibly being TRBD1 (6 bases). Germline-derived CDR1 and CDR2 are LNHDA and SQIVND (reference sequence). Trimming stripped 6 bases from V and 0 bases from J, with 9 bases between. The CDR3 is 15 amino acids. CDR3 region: CASRRQVSGANVLTF. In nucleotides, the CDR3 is TGTGCCAGTAGGCGACAGGTCTCTGGGGCCAACGTCCTGACTTTC.

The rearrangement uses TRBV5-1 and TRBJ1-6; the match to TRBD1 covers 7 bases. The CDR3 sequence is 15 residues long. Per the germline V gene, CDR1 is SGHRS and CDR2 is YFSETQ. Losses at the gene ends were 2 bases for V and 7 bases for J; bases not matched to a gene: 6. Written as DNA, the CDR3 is TGCGCCAGCAGCTTTACAGGGGTCTCAAATTCACCCCTCCACTTT. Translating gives CASSFTGVSNSPLHF.

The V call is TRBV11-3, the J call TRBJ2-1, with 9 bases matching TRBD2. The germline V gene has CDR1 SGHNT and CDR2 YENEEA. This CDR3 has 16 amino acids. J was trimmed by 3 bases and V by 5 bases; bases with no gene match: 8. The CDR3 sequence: CASSPSAGGSYNEQFF. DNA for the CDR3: TGTGCCAGCAGCCCCAGTGCGGGAGGGAGCTACAATGAGCAGTTCTTC.